Below, 26 T cell receptor beta chains from the same sample are listed, as sequenced in a study of identical twins. TCRdb re-called the 5' RACE reads through MiXCR, storing one row per CDR3 protein. The table lists roughly 1.6 million distinct CDR3 sequences, less than 40% of them singletons, with 0.25% to 0.3% in the top ten. Material for sequencing was cord blood. These receptor sequences come from a newborn girl in good health.

The chain is built from TRBV24-1 and TRBJ2-1; 8 bases align to TRBD2. Near its end, the DNA agrees better with TRBJ2-7, so the J call may be wrong. Germline CDR1 KGHDR, CDR2 SFDVKD. The CDR3 has 17 amino acids. The CDR3 sequence is CATSGRTSRSSYNEQYF. CDR3 nucleotide sequence: TGTGCCACCAGTGGCAGGACTAGCAGGAGCTCCTACAATGAGCAGTACTTC.

This clonotype occurred many times. The chain couples TRBV12-3 or TRBV12-4 to TRBJ2-7; D may be TRBD2 (5 bases). This CDR3 is built from 14 residues. The V and J ends lost 6 bases and 2 bases respectively, with 14 bases between them. DNA of the CDR3: TGTGCCAGCAGCCCTCGAACTAGGACCTACGAGCAGTACTTC. Translating gives CASSPRTRTYEQYF.

V and J are TRBV6-6 and TRBJ1-5, with 10 bases fitting TRBD1. CDR1 MNHNY and CDR2 SVGAGI come from the germline V gene (reference sequence). V dropped 7 bases and J dropped 1; count of bases not matched to a gene: 7. This CDR3 region has 16 residues. The DNA for the CDR3 is TGTGCCAGCACTAGGACAGGGGGAGGAAGCAATCAGCCCCAGCATTTT. Its translation: CASTRTGGGSNQPQHF.

This chain connects TRBV5-5 to TRBJ2-5; D may be TRBD1 (5 bases). Trimming removed 4 bases from V and 1 base from J, with 14 bases in between. Germline CDR1 and CDR2: SGHKS and YYEKEE (reference sequence). The CDR3 loop spans 15 amino acids. The CDR3 nucleotides read TGTGCCAGCAGCCCCTCCAGGGCCCTCCAAGAGACCCAGTACTTC. Protein: CASSPSRALQETQYF.

The rearrangement joins TRBV10-3 to TRBJ2-7; 8 bases align to TRBD1. The CDR3 totals 16 residues. The V gene's germline CDR1 is ENHRY and CDR2 SYGVKD. V shed 2 bases, J shed 2 bases, and the junction held 8 bases outside the gene matches. CDR3: CAISEPWGQETYEQYF. CDR3 bases: TGTGCCATCAGTGAGCCATGGGGACAGGAGACCTACGAGCAGTACTTC.

This clonotype has just a few counts. This sequence joins TRBV5-6 and TRBJ1-6; D uncertain. Between the trimmed V and J ends, which lost 4 bases and 0 bases, there was a span of 11 bases. The germline V gene encodes CDR1 SGHDT and CDR2 YYEEEE. The CDR3 extends over 16 amino acids. As DNA, the CDR3 is TGTGCCAGCAGCCCTTCGGAGAGCTCCTATAATTCACCCCTCCACTTT. Translated: CASSPSESSYNSPLHF.

V and J are TRBV20-1 and TRBJ2-7; D remains ambiguous. Germline CDR1 is DFQATT and CDR2 is SNEGSKA (reference sequence). Trimming shortened V by 6 bases and J by 3 bases, and 21 bases separated the two germline ends. The CDR3 consists of 15 residues. Here the CDR3 DNA reads TGCAGTGCCGATGTCCGGTCCGCTAGGGTCTACGAGCAGTACTTC. It codes for CSADVRSARVYEQYF.

This clonotype was observed a few times. This chain connects TRBV10-3 to TRBJ2-3; tentative D call: TRBD2 (7 bases). Germline-derived CDR1 and CDR2 are ENHRY and SYGVKD. V was shortened by 4 bases and J by 5 bases, with 13 bases between the two germline ends. The CDR3 has 14 amino acids. The chain's CDR3 is CAISGGGRRDTQYF. CDR3 coding DNA: TGTGCCATCAGTGGGGGGGGCCGCAGAGATACGCAGTATTTT.

The CDR3 nucleotides read TGCGCCAGCAGACCCCGGACAGAGCAAGAGACCCAGTACTTC. Protein sequence: CASRPRTEQETQYF. The chain couples TRBV5-1 to TRBJ2-5; the D gene is possibly TRBD1 (6 bases). This CDR3 is 14 amino acids long. The germline CDR1 and CDR2 sequences are SGHRS and YFSETQ. The V and J ends lost 5 bases and 2 bases respectively, with 13 bases between them.

For this clonotype: The germline gene is not matched at one end of the junction; a read error may be the cause. CDR3 in DNA: TGTGCCAGCGGTTTTGGGGCAGGCGGCTACACCTTC. Its protein is CASGFGAGGYTF. This chain joins TRBV12-3 or TRBV12-4 and TRBJ1-2; D might be TRBD1 (5 bases). This CDR3 has 12 amino acids.

This clonotype was seen a few times. V usage is TRBV5-1 and J usage is TRBJ2-7; 9 positions agree with TRBD2. The CDR3 is made up of 15 amino acids. V trimming: 5 bases; J trimming: 4 bases; junction bases outside the gene matches: 10. Looked up from germline, CDR1 is SGHRS and CDR2 is YFSETQ. CDR3 in amino acids: CASREIAGVWYEQYF. The CDR3 DNA follows: TGCGCCAGCAGAGAGATAGCGGGAGTATGGTACGAGCAGTACTTC.

This clonotype showed up just a few times. V and J are TRBV7-2 and TRBJ1-2; D uncertain. Germline CDR1 reads SGHTA; CDR2 reads FQGNSA. V was pared by 5 bases and J by 5 bases, with 9 bases between. This CDR3 spans 12 amino acids. The CDR3 region is CASSVKGYGYTF. CDR3 DNA: TGTGCCAGCAGCGTAAAAGGTTATGGCTACACCTTC.

The V and J genes are TRBV21-1 and TRBJ1-4. TRBV21-1 is a known pseudogene. There are 14 residues in the CDR3. The CDR3 protein is CASSNGGNNEKLFF. CDR3 sequence (DNA): TGTGCCAGCAGCAATGGCGGGAATAATGAAAAACTGTTTTTT.

The chain combines TRBV20-1 with TRBJ2-3, with a tentative D call TRBD2 (5 bases). The V and J ends lost 3 bases and 6 bases respectively, with 13 bases between them. This CDR3 has 13 residues. CDR1 DFQATT and CDR2 SNEGSKA come from the germline V gene (reference sequence). In DNA, the CDR3 is TGCAGTGCTAGCCGCTCGGGGTCCGATACGCAGTATTTT. Its translation: CSASRSGSDTQYF.

The J gene is TRBJ2-3, the V gene TRBV20-1, with TRBD2 matching over 7 bases. V lost 6 bases and J lost 4; bases outside the gene matches: 4. CDR1 is DFQATT, CDR2 SNEGSKA, per germline (reference sequence). The CDR3 totals 12 residues. The CDR3 DNA reads TGCAGTGCCCCGCGGGGGTCAGATACGCAGTATTTT. Translated: CSAPRGSDTQYF.

This chain connects TRBV29-1 to TRBJ1-1; TRBD1 might be the D (6 bases). Trimming took off 6 bases at V and 2 bases at J, with 13 bases between the two ends. CDR1 is SQVTM and CDR2 is ANQGSEA in the germline V gene. This CDR3 has 13 residues. The CDR3 sequence is CSVVDSLNTEAFF. CDR3 coding DNA: TGCAGCGTCGTGGACAGCCTAAACACTGAAGCTTTCTTT.

This rearrangement joins TRBV6-1 to TRBJ2-5, with 10 bases identical to TRBD1. The J call could be wrong; TRBJ2-7 is a better fit for the DNA end. The CDR3 consists of 13 residues. The germline V gene has CDR1 MNHNS and CDR2 SASEGT. CDR3 sequence (DNA): TGTGCCATCCAAAGGACAGGGGGCTACGAGCAGTACTTC. Amino acids: CAIQRTGGYEQYF.

This rearrangement joins TRBV27 to TRBJ2-5; D not resolved. The end of the DNA fits TRBJ2-7 better, so the J call may be wrong. Germline V gene lookup returns CDR1 MNHEY and CDR2 SMNVEV (reference sequence). The CDR3 covers 14 residues. CDR3: CASSLFRAAVEQYF. The CDR3 DNA reads as TGTGCCAGCAGTTTATTTAGGGCCGCGGTCGAGCAGTACTTC.

The V gene is TRBV7-2, the J gene TRBJ2-7, with no clear D. There are 13 residues in the CDR3. V lost 1 base, J lost 7 bases, and 11 bases lay in between. Germline V gene lookup returns CDR1 SGHTA and CDR2 FQGNSA. The DNA for the CDR3 is TGTGCCAGCAGCTTAGACGGGCCCCATGAGCAGTACTTC. It codes for CASSLDGPHEQYF. Together with reference TRBV7-2 and TRBJ2-7, the CDR3 gives the full variable domain: GAGVSQSPSNKVTEKGKDVELRCDPISGHTALYWYRQSLGQGLEFLIYFQGNSAPDKSGLPSDRFSAERTGGSVSTLTIQRTQQEDSAVYLCASSLDGPHEQYFGPGTRLTVT.

The chain recombines TRBV15 with TRBJ2-1; the D gene is possibly TRBD1 (6 bases). The CDR3 consists of 18 residues. The V gene lost 0 bases and the J gene lost 5 bases, with 20 bases spanning the gap. Germline CDR1 is LNHNV and CDR2 is YYDKDF (reference sequence). The CDR3 nucleotides are TGTGCCACCAGCAGAGACCTCTACAGGGCTGGGTACAACAATGAGCAGTTCTTC. This translates into CATSRDLYRAGYNNEQFF.

The V call is TRBV19, the J call TRBJ2-1, with 9 bases that match TRBD2. The trim removed 7 bases at V and 2 bases at J, leaving 6 bases unmatched. This CDR3 contains 15 residues. Germline V lookup: CDR1 LNHDA, CDR2 SQIVND (reference sequence). Written as DNA, the CDR3 is TGTGCCAGTACCCAGAGCGGGGGGCCCTACAATGAGCAGTTCTTC. It translates to CASTQSGGPYNEQFF.

V and J are TRBV12-3 or TRBV12-4 and TRBJ1-2; 7 bases align to TRBD1. The J segment lost 2 bases and the V segment lost 4 bases, leaving 4 bases of the junction unmatched. This CDR3 is built from 14 residues. The CDR3 spells CASSYYRGNYGYTF. The CDR3 region has the DNA TGTGCCAGCAGTTACTACAGGGGAAACTATGGCTACACCTTC.

This clonotype occurred once. A much more abundant neighbour one base away suggests this may be a read error. The chain joins TRBV4-1 to TRBJ2-1, with no clear D. The V end was cut by 0 bases, the J end by 9 bases, with 9 bases between. The CDR3 has 13 residues. CDR1 is MGHRA, CDR2 YSYEKL, per germline. The CDR3 DNA reads TGCGCCAGCAGCCAAGACTCGAACAGTGAGCAGTTCTTC. Protein: CASSQDSNSEQFF.

This clonotype came up many times. This chain connects TRBV2 to TRBJ2-5; D not resolved. The length of the CDR3 is 9 residues. V shed 6 bases and J shed 5 bases, with 1 base lying between them. Looked up from germline, CDR1 is SNHLY and CDR2 is FYNNEI. CDR3 coding DNA: TGTGCCAGCAGGGAGACCCAGTACTTC. Its protein is CASRETQYF.

This clonotype was counted between two and nine times. This chain uses TRBV7-2 with TRBJ2-1; the match to TRBD1 covers 9 bases. The CDR3 runs 15 residues. After removal of 3 bases from V and 5 bases from J, the junction contained 5 bases not matched to a gene. The V gene's germline CDR1 is SGHTA and CDR2 FQGNSA. The CDR3 loop is CASSFMDRGHNEQFF. The CDR3 DNA reads as TGTGCCAGCAGCTTCATGGACAGGGGCCACAATGAGCAGTTCTTC.

This clonotype was found a few times. This chain connects TRBV27 to TRBJ2-5; 9 bases map to TRBD1. The CDR3 is 16 residues long. The V segment lost 5 bases and the J segment 1 base; nucleotides outside the gene matches: 8. Germline CDR1 is MNHEY and CDR2 is SMNVEV (reference sequence). CDR3 in DNA: TGTGCCAGCAGTCATGACAGGGGGTTTCGCCAAGAGACCCAGTACTTC. Translating it yields CASSHDRGFRQETQYF.